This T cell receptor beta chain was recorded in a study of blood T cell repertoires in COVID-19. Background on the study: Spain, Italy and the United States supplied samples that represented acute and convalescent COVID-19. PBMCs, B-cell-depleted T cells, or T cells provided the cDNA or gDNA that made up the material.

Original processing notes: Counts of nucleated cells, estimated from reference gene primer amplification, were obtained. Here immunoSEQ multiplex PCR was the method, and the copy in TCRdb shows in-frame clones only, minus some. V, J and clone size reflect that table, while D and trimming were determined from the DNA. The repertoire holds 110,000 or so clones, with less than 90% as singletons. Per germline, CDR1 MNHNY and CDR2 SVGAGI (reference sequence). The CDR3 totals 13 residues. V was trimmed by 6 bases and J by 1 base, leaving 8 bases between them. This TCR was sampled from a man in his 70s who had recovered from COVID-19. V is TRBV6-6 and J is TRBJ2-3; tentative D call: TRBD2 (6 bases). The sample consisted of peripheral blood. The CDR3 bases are TGTGCCAGCAGCCGACTAGGCACAGATACGCAGTATTTT. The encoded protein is CASSRLGTDTQYF.